The 21 T cell receptor beta chains reported below all come from one sample, sequenced in a study of blood T cell repertoires in COVID-19. The protocol was immunoSEQ multiplex PCR, while the TCRdb copy is restricted to in-frame clones and leaves out a portion. The sample lists about 480,000 clones; less than 90% were seen once. Material: peripheral blood. These receptors all stem from a woman between 50 and 59 years old with COVID-19, enrolled during active disease.

J is TRBJ2-2 and V is TRBV6-1; D unresolved. Germline V gene data show CDR1 as MNHNS and CDR2 as SASEGT. The germline V and J ends were trimmed by 2 bases and 8 bases, with 6 bases remaining between them. This CDR3 spans 12 amino acids. The CDR3 spells CASSELRGELFF. CDR3 nucleotides: TGTGCCAGCAGTGAACTCCGGGGGGAGCTGTTTTTT.

The chain is built from TRBV9 and TRBJ2-5, with TRBD2 identical over 13 bases. This CDR3 has 18 residues. Germline-derived CDR1 and CDR2 are SGDLS and YYNGEE. With 0 bases clipped from V and 4 bases from J, the junction kept 9 bases outside the gene matches. CDR3 in amino acids: CASSVGARTSGGVETQYF. The CDR3 coding sequence is TGTGCCAGCAGCGTAGGGGCTCGGACTAGCGGGGGAGTAGAGACCCAGTACTTC.

As to this clone: Other nucleotide sequences from this sample produce the same CDR3. The chain combines TRBV11-2 with TRBJ2-3; a possible D gene is TRBD2 (6 bases). Trimming pared 5 bases from V and 2 bases from J, leaving 11 bases between. This CDR3 region has 14 residues. Germline CDR1 and CDR2: SGHAT and FQNNGV. The CDR3 protein is CASSPRGTTDTQYF. CDR3 DNA sequence: TGTGCCAGCAGCCCCCGCGGGACCACAGATACGCAGTATTTT.

The rearrangement joins TRBV6-5 to TRBJ2-1; possible D gene TRBD2, 6 bases. In germline, CDR1 is MNHEY, CDR2 SVGAGI. This CDR3 is built from 13 residues. The V and J ends lost 5 bases and 15 bases respectively, with 20 bases between them. This CDR3 is CASSNSLAPRGFF. The DNA for the CDR3 is TGTGCCAGCAGTAATTCACTAGCTCCTAGGGGGTTCTTC.

The chain has TRBV19 and TRBJ1-1; 12 bases are a match to TRBD1. The CDR3 sequence is 13 residues long. The V segment lost 3 bases and the J segment 10 bases; nucleotides outside the gene matches: 3. The germline V gene encodes CDR1 LNHDA and CDR2 SQIVND (reference sequence). CDR3 region: CASSIGTGGLAFF. The CDR3 nucleotides are TGTGCCAGTAGTATCGGGACAGGGGGCCTAGCTTTCTTT.

The chain is built from TRBV7-3 and TRBJ2-1; D perhaps matches TRBD1 (6 bases). Deletions cut 2 bases from V and 6 bases from J, with 14 bases between. Germline CDR1 SGHTA, CDR2 FQGTGA. The CDR3 has 15 amino acids. The CDR3 is CASSLATGIGNEQFF. The CDR3 bases are TGTGCCAGCAGCTTAGCAACAGGGATAGGCAATGAGCAGTTCTTC.

This chain joins TRBV7-2 and TRBJ1-5; D might be TRBD1 (5 bases). Trimming took off 0 bases at V and 10 bases at J, with 7 bases between the two ends. Per germline, CDR1 SGHTA and CDR2 FQGNSA. The CDR3 consists of 12 residues. CDR3 bases: TGTGCCAGCAGCTTAGCGGGGCCCCCCCAGCATTTT. Protein sequence: CASSLAGPPQHF.

The chain employs TRBV6-1 and TRBJ1-1; TRBD1 might be the D (6 bases). This CDR3 is 14 amino acids long. The V gene lost 2 bases and the J gene lost 10 bases, with 17 bases spanning the gap. CDR1 is MNHNS and CDR2 is SASEGT in the germline V gene. The DNA for the CDR3 is TGTGCCAGCAGTGAATTAGGGACACGGGATGGAGCTTTCTTT. It yields the protein CASSELGTRDGAFF.

The V call is TRBV5-8, the J call TRBJ2-7; 8 bases agree with TRBD1. CDR3 length: 14 residues. Trimming took 3 bases from V and 1 from J; bases not matched to a gene: 3. Germline lookup yields CDR1 SGHTS and CDR2 YDEGEE. CDR3 bases: TGTGCCAGCAGCTACACAGGGGGGTCCTACGAGCAGTACTTC. It specifies CASSYTGGSYEQYF.

The chain employs TRBV2 and TRBJ1-2, with D hard to call. Germline V CDR1 and CDR2: SNHLY, FYNNEI. CDR3 length equals 15 residues. V lost 4 bases, J lost 0 bases, and 12 bases lay in between. CDR3 in DNA: TGTGCCAGCAGTGCCCCCCTTGTCTCTAACTATGGCTACACCTTC. Protein sequence: CASSAPLVSNYGYTF.

The CDR3 region has the DNA TGTGCCATCAGTGAAGGTTTCCTAGCGGGGGACGATGAGCAGTTCTTC. It specifies CAISEGFLAGDDEQFF. The chain uses TRBV10-3 and TRBJ2-1; 10 bases line up with TRBD2. J gave up 8 bases and V 3 bases, and 10 bases lay outside the gene matches. Germline V lookup: CDR1 ENHRY, CDR2 SYGVKD. The CDR3 has 16 amino acids.

The V and J genes are TRBV7-9 and TRBJ1-3; D remains ambiguous. The CDR3 loop spans 15 amino acids. Trimming shortened V by 6 bases and J by 0 bases, and 12 bases separated the two germline ends. Germline V gives CDR1 SEHNR, CDR2 FQNEAQ (reference sequence). The CDR3 loop is CASSSISISGNTIYF. The DNA of the CDR3 is TGTGCCAGCAGTTCTATTTCGATCTCTGGAAACACCATATATTTT.

V gene TRBV9 combines with J gene TRBJ2-3; the match to TRBD1 covers 7 bases. CDR1 and CDR2 (germline): SGDLS, YYNGEE. J lost 2 bases, V lost 3 bases, and 6 bases had no gene match. This CDR3 spans 15 amino acids. The chain's CDR3 is CASSAGTANTDTQYF. CDR3 nucleotides: TGTGCCAGCAGCGCCGGGACAGCTAACACAGATACGCAGTATTTT.

V gene TRBV3-1 (or the pseudogene TRBV3-2) combines with J gene TRBJ2-2, with 8 positions matching TRBD2. The CDR3 contains 17 residues. V trimming: 4 bases; J trimming: 4 bases; junction bases outside the gene matches: 11. CDR1 and CDR2 from the germline V gene are LGHDT and YNNKEL (reference sequence). The CDR3 coding sequence is TGTGCCAGCAGCCCCAAAAGAGGGACTAGGCTCACCGGGGAGCTGTTTTTT. This translates into CASSPKRGTRLTGELFF.

This clone has a single count. The CDR3: CASSNSYEQYF. The CDR3 bases are TGCGCCAGCAGCAACAGCTACGAGCAGTACTTC. The genes are TRBV10-2 and TRBJ2-7; D unresolved. CDR1 is WSHSY and CDR2 is SAAADI in the germline V gene. Trimming left V 6 bases short and J 3 bases short, with 6 bases between. This CDR3 comprises 11 residues.

The chain combines TRBV19 with TRBJ2-1; TRBD1 is a possible D gene (5 bases). Germline CDR1 and CDR2: LNHDA and SQIVND (reference sequence). V was cut by 4 bases and J by 4 bases, with 26 bases left in between. CDR3 length equals 19 residues. CDR3 protein: CASSKRPDRGKNTYNEQFF. The CDR3 coding sequence is TGTGCCAGTAGTAAGAGGCCGGATAGGGGAAAAAATACTTACAATGAGCAGTTCTTC.

Turning to this clone: Other DNA sequences within the sample encode an identical CDR3. The chain carries TRBV5-1 and TRBJ1-1; TRBD1 matches 7 bases. With 5 bases clipped from V and 6 bases from J, the junction kept 4 bases outside the gene matches. Germline CDR1 reads SGHRS; CDR2 reads YFSETQ. This CDR3 region has 12 residues. CDR3 coding DNA: TGCGCCAGCAGTTTTACAGGGGCTGAAGCTTTCTTT. Its translation: CASSFTGAEAFF.

This chain uses TRBV12-3 or TRBV12-4 with TRBJ1-2, with D possibly matching TRBD1 (6 bases). V was shortened by 6 bases and J by 6 bases, with 14 bases between the two germline ends. There are 13 residues in the CDR3. In DNA, the CDR3 is TGTGCCAGCAGCTACCGAACAGGGAATGGCTACACCTTC. Protein: CASSYRTGNGYTF.

The chain couples TRBV18 to TRBJ1-3, with D tentatively TRBD1 (6 bases). Germline V gene sequence: CDR1 KGHSH, CDR2 LQKENI. V was trimmed by 3 bases and J by 0 bases, leaving 12 bases between them. CDR3 length: 16 residues. The CDR3 region has the DNA TGTGCCAGCTCACCCTTGGGGGCCCTCTCTGGAAACACCATATATTTT. Protein sequence: CASSPLGALSGNTIYF.

This clone occurred a few times. The V gene is TRBV12-3 or TRBV12-4, the J gene TRBJ2-1; 8 positions agree with TRBD1. This CDR3 spans 13 amino acids. Losses at the gene ends were 7 bases for V and 4 bases for J; bases not matched to a gene: 3. The CDR3 bases are TGTGCCAGCAATGGACAGGGATACAATGAGCAGTTCTTC. It encodes CASNGQGYNEQFF.

This rearrangement joins TRBV24-1 to TRBJ2-7, with TRBD2 as a possible D gene (5 bases). Per the germline V gene, CDR1 is KGHDR and CDR2 is SFDVKD. V lost 6 bases and J lost 2, with 10 bases in between. The CDR3 length is 13 residues. The CDR3 region is CATSRGGTYEQYF. The CDR3, as DNA: TGTGCCACCAGTCGGGGTGGGACCTACGAGCAGTACTTC.